The 6 T cell receptor beta chains below were found in one sample sequenced in a study of blood T cell repertoires in COVID-19. TCRdb's copy holds only in-frame clones and misses some; the assay was immunoSEQ multiplex PCR. The repertoire has approximately 320,000 clones, about 91% of them found once; the top ten carry 8.9%. Specimen: PBMCs or T cells enriched from blood (not recorded which). Receptors were obtained from a woman aged 18-30 years who had recovered from COVID-19.

This chain uses TRBV19 with TRBJ2-5; tentatively, D is TRBD2 (6 bases). Germline CDR1 and CDR2: LNHDA and SQIVND (reference sequence). This CDR3 contains 15 residues. V gave up 3 bases and J gave up 3 bases, with 14 bases separating them. This chain's CDR3 is CASSILGRTKETQYF. CDR3 bases: TGTGCCAGTAGTATCCTGGGACGGACTAAAGAGACCCAGTACTTC.

About this clone itself: The same CDR3 arises from other DNA sequences in this sample as well. The rearrangement uses TRBV12-3 or TRBV12-4 and TRBJ2-5; D is ambiguous. V lost 5 bases to trimming and J lost 2 bases, with 3 bases between them. The CDR3 runs to 11 residues. The CDR3 DNA is TGTGCCAGCAGTCTTCAAGAGACCCAGTACTTC. Protein product: CASSLQETQYF.

The chain uses TRBV28 and TRBJ2-2; the match to TRBD1 covers 7 bases. The V gene end was trimmed by 9 bases and the J gene end by 5 bases; junction bases not matched to a gene: 6. The germline V gene encodes CDR1 MDHEN and CDR2 SYDVKM. The CDR3 covers 13 residues. The CDR3 protein is CASQGVSTGELFF. For the CDR3, the DNA is TGTGCCAGTCAGGGGGTGTCGACCGGGGAGCTGTTTTTT. The full variable domain, its missing parts supplied by reference TRBV28 and TRBJ2-2, is DVKVTQSSRYLVKRTGEKVFLECVQDMDHENMFWYRQDPGLGLRLIYFSYDVKMKEKGDIPEGYSVSREKKERFSLILESASTNQTSMYLCASQGVSTGELFFGEGSRLTVL.

The J gene is TRBJ1-2, the V gene TRBV30; no firm D call. CDR1 and CDR2 from the germline V gene are GTSNPN and SVGIG (reference sequence). With 4 bases removed from V and 3 bases from J, the gap between germline ends came to 6 bases. This CDR3 region has 11 residues. CDR3 loop: CAWNRDYGYTF. The CDR3 DNA is TGTGCCTGGAATCGGGACTATGGCTACACCTTC.

The CDR3 region has the DNA TGTGCCAGCAGTTTTACAGGGGGCCGTCCTTTCTTT. It is translated as CASSFTGGRPFF. This rearrangement joins TRBV27 to TRBJ1-1, with TRBD1 matching 9 bases. The CDR3 is 12 residues long. Germline CDR1 reads MNHEY; CDR2 reads SMNVEV (reference sequence). The junction had 5 bases not matched to a gene; V was cut back by 3 bases and J by 12 bases.

The CDR3 here is CSASFRVTDTQYF. CDR3 nucleotide sequence: TGCAGTGCTAGTTTCAGGGTGACAGATACGCAGTATTTT. V is TRBV20-1 and J is TRBJ2-3, with D possibly TRBD1 on 5 matching bases. The V gene lost 3 bases and the J gene lost 3 bases, with 10 bases spanning the gap. This CDR3 is 13 amino acids long. Per the germline V gene, CDR1 is DFQATT and CDR2 is SNEGSKA (reference sequence).